This T cell receptor beta chain was recovered during a study of blood T cell repertoires in COVID-19 (dated by TCRdb to the early 2020s). Study-wide context: The collaborator samples originated in the United States, Italy and Spain and spanned the acute and convalescent phases of COVID-19. The material from the prospective study consisted of cDNA or gDNA derived from T cells, B-cell-depleted T cells, or PBMCs. The dataset comprised deeply sampled blood TCRbeta repertoires from subjects exposed to, actively infected with, or recovered from COVID-19. The repertoires were released in a freely available public database meant as a resource for research on the immune response to SARS-CoV-2. Samples came from the ongoing ImmuneRACE study (first 160 participants) plus 1,254 subjects from 6 global collaborators. Nearly every sample came with metadata listing a de-identified subject ID, COVID-19 status, age in years and sex. HLA class I and class II types, where available, came from metadata supplied by the sample provider rather than from assay-based typing. Study-wide findings and limitations: How much clinical and demographic metadata was included differed by source and by participant, and the metadata was provided uncurated.

CDR1 MGHRA and CDR2 YSYEKL were looked up in the germline V gene. The junction carries 17 bases between V and J, which are trimmed by 4 bases and 1 base respectively. There are 16 amino acids in the CDR3, from cysteine to phenylalanine inclusive. The sequence is cut down to CDR3 DNA, 48 bases in frame from base 1. In the prospective study, participants were about 18 to 95 years old, resided in 25 or so geographic areas of the United States, and were enrolled through a virtual design. Cohort assignment in the prospective study relied on participant-reported clinical history from a screening survey and a study questionnaire. Recovered participants in ImmuneRACE Cohort 3 were defined as having two consecutive negative NP/OP PCR tests, clearance from a healthcare professional, or resolution of symptoms. In the prospective study, mobile phlebotomists collected whole blood, serum and a nasopharyngeal or oropharyngeal swab from each participant. Additional blood draws and questionnaires over an approximately 2-month period could optionally be provided by prospective study participants. Before DNA extraction, blood samples from the prospective study were shipped at room temperature or frozen.

The immunoSEQ Assay, a bias-controlled multiplex PCR, was used to amplify TCRbeta CDR3 regions from genomic DNA. From the authors' description of their analysis: Nucleated cell counts per sample were estimated from amplification of reference gene primers within the assay. To quantify the absolute abundance of each unique TCRbeta CDR3 rearrangement, sequence reads were collapsed and filtered. For each sample, productive Simpson clonality was calculated as the square root of Simpson's diversity index over productive rearrangements. Entries here come from immuneACCESS through TCRdb and include only in-frame sequences with V and J called. Some clones fail to appear in such tables; in the studies checked, an unresolved V gene covers under half of the shortfall, and the cause of the remainder is unknown. That table supplies the V and J calls and clone size; D and trimming were determined from the DNA. Recorded for this sample are 130,000 to 150,000 clones; over 70% of them occurred a single time. The top ten clones comprise roughly 12% of the sample.

Regarding this clone: Its antigen remains unidentified. Qualities for individual bases were not recorded, and no much larger clone is one base off.

This sequence uses TRBV4-1 and TRBJ2-7; TRBD2 is possibly the D segment (6 matching bases). The TCR comes from a man aged 55 to 70 who had recovered from COVID-19. The sequenced sample consisted of PBMCs or T cells enriched from blood (not recorded which). The CDR3: CASSPGSRGLSYEQYF. Here is the DNA: TGCGCCAGCAGCCCCGGGAGCCGGGGGTTATCCTACGAGCAGTACTTC.